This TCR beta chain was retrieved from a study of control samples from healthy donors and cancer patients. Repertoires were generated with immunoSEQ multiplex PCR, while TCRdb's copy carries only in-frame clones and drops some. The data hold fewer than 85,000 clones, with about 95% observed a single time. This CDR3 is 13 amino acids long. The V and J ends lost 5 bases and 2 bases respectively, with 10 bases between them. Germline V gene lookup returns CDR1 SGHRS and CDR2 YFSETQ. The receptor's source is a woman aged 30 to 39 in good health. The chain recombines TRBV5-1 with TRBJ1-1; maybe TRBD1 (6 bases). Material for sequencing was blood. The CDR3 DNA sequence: TGCGCCAGCAGAATGGACAGCAACACTGAAGCTTTCTTT. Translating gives CASRMDSNTEAFF.